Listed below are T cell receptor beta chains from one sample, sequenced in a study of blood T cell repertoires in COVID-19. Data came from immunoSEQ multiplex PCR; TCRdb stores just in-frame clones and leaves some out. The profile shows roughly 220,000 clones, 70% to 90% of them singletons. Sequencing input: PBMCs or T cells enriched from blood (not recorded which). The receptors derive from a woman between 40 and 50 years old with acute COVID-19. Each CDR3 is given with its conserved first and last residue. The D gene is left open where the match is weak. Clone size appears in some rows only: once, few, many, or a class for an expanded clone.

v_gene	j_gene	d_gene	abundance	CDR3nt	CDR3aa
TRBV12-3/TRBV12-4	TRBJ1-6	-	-	TGTGCCAGCATCCAGGGTGTAGGTTCACCCCTCCACTTT	CASIQGVGSPLHF
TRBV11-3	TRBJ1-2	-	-	TGTGCCAGCAGCTCCTCCCGAGACAGTCCTGAAGCTAACTATGGCTACACCTTC	CASSSSRDSPEANYGYTF
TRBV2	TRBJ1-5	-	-	TGTGCCAGCAGTTCCCCCGACGGGGGTCGCTCAAATCAGCCCCAGCATTTT	CASSSPDGGRSNQPQHF
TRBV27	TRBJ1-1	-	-	TGTGCCAGCAATATTCTGGGGGCAGGTACTGAAGCTTTCTTT	CASNILGAGTEAFF
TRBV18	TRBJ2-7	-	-	TGTGCCAGCTCACCACTCCTGGACAGCTCCTACGAGCAGTACTTC	CASSPLLDSSYEQYF
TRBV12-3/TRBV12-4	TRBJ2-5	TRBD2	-	TGTGCCACGGGCGGGGGCCAAGAGACCCAGTACTTC	CATGGGQETQYF
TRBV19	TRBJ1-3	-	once	TGTGCCAGTAGTGTTGGGAGTTTTGCTGGAAACACCATATATTTT	CASSVGSFAGNTIYF
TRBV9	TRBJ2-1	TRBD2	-	TGTGCCAGCAGCGAGGGACTAGCGGGGGGGCGAGGGTACAATGAGCAGTTCTTC	CASSEGLAGGRGYNEQFF
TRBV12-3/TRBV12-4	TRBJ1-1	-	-	TGTGCCAGCAGAGTGGACAGACTTGAAGCTTTCTTT	CASRVDRLEAFF
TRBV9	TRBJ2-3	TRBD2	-	TGTGCCAGCAGCGTAAGTAACGGGGGGGCCACAGATACGCAGTATTTT	CASSVSNGGATDTQYF
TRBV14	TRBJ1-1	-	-	TGTGCCAGCAGCCAAGTCCTGACAGGTACAGTGAACACTGAAGCTTTCTTT	CASSQVLTGTVNTEAFF
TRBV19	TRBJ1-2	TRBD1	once	TGTGCCAGTAGTATTGGGCAGGGGGCCTATGGCTACACCTTC	CASSIGQGAYGYTF
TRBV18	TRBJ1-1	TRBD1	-	TGTGCCAGCTCACCTTTACAGGGGGCGCAGGGTACTGAAGCTTTCTTT	CASSPLQGAQGTEAFF
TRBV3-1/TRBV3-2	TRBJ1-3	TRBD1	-	TGTGCCAGCAGCCCGGTAAGGGGGCCGGGAAACACCATATATTTT	CASSPVRGPGNTIYF
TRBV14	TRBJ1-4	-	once	TGTGCCAGCAGCCATAACACCCCGCCAGGAAAACTGTTTTTT	CASSHNTPPGKLFF
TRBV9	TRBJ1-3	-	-	TGTGCCAGCAGCAAGGGGCCTGGAAACACCATATATTTT	CASSKGPGNTIYF
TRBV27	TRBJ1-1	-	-	TGTGCCAGCAGTCCGGTGACAGGCTACATGAACACTGAAGCTTTCTTT	CASSPVTGYMNTEAFF
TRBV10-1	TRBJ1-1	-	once	TGCGCCAGCAGTAGGGCGGGAGATGAAGCTTTCTTT	CASSRAGDEAFF
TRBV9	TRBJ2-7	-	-	TGTGCCAGCAGCGTAGGAGAGACATCGGTCGAGCAGTACTTC	CASSVGETSVEQYF
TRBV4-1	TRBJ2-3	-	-	TGCGCCAGCAGCCAACACTTTGTGGGGGCCCGCACAGATACGCAGTATTTT	CASSQHFVGARTDTQYF
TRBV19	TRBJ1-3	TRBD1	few	TGTGCCAGTATGGGGACAGACTACCACTCTGGAAACACCATATATTTT	CASMGTDYHSGNTIYF
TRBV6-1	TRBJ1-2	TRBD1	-	TGTGCCAGCAGTGTAACTTCGACAGGGCAGAGGCATGGCTACACCTTC	CASSVTSTGQRHGYTF
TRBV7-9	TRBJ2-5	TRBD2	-	TGTGCCAGCAGCCCCCCGTCTAGCGGGGGGAGGGAGACCCAGTACTTC	CASSPPSSGGRETQYF
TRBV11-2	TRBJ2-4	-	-	TGTGCCAGCAGCCCCCGGGATCCACCAAACATTCAGTACTTC	CASSPRDPPNIQYF
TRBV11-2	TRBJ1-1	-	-	TGTGCCAGCACCCTGGACAGGAACACTGAAGCTTTCTTT	CASTLDRNTEAFF
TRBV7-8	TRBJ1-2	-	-	TGTGCCAGCAGCCCTATTATCAACTATGGCTACACCTTC	CASSPIINYGYTF
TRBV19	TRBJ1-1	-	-	TGTGCCAGTAGTCATCCACGGGGTAGGGACACTGAAGCTTTCTTT	CASSHPRGRDTEAFF
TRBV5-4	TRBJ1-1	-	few	TGTGCCAGCAGCCGGACAAAAGTCAACACTGAAGCTTTCTTT	CASSRTKVNTEAFF
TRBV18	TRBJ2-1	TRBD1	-	TGTGCCAGCTCACTACGACAGGGGGTCGATGAGCAGTTCTTC	CASSLRQGVDEQFF
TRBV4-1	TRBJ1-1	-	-	TGCGCCAGCAGAGCGAGAGGCGGGGACTCGAACACTGAAGCTTTCTTT	CASRARGGDSNTEAFF
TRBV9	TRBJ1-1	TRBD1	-	TGTGCCTTGGACAGGGCCAGAACTGAAGCTTTCTTT	CALDRARTEAFF
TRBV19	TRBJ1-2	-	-	TGTGCCAGTAGTATTGTTGGAGGGACCTATGGCTACACCTTC	CASSIVGGTYGYTF
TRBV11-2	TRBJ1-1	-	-	TGTGCCAGCAGCTACCGGGGGAACACTGAAGCTTTCTTT	CASSYRGNTEAFF
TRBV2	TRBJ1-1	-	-	TGTGCCAGCAGTGCTCGACACTTGAACACTGAAGCTTTCTTT	CASSARHLNTEAFF
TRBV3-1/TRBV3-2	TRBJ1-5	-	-	TGTGCCAGCAGCCAAGATAGGGGAAAGCCCCAGCATTTT	CASSQDRGKPQHF
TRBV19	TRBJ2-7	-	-	TGTGCCAGTAGTACCCCTTGGACAGCCCAGCCCTACGAGCAGTACTTC	CASSTPWTAQPYEQYF
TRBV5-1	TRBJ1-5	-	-	TGCGCCAGCAGCTTGGCAGTTGGTCAGCCCCAGCATTTT	CASSLAVGQPQHF
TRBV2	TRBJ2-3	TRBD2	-	TGTGCCAGCATGTCGGGGGGAGGCGATACGCAGTATTTT	CASMSGGGDTQYF
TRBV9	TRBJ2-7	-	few	TGTGCCAGCAGCGTCAAACAGGGAACCGAGCAGTACTTC	CASSVKQGTEQYF
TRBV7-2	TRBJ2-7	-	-	TGTGCCAGCAGCCTTACCAGTTACGAGCAGTACTTC	CASSLTSYEQYF
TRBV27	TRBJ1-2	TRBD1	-	TGTGCCAGTACCTCCCCCGGACAGGGGGGTAACTATGGCTACACCTTC	CASTSPGQGGNYGYTF
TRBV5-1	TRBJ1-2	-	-	TGCGCCAGCAGCACCGGGGGGAACTATGGCTACACCTTC	CASSTGGNYGYTF
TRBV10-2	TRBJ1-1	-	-	TGCGCCAGCAGTGAAGGGGGTTCGGAAGCTTTCTTT	CASSEGGSEAFF
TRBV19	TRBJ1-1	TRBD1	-	TGTGCCAGTAATAGCTATGGACAGGGGAACACTGAAGCTTTCTTT	CASNSYGQGNTEAFF
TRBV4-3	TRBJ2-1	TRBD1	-	TGCGCCAGCAGCCAAGGACCGGGACAGGGGTACAATGAGCAGTTCTTC	CASSQGPGQGYNEQFF
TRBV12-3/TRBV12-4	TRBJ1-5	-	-	TGTGCCAGCAGTCGTAACCAGGATCAGCCCCAGCATTTT	CASSRNQDQPQHF
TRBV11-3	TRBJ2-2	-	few	TGTGCCAGCAGCTTAGAGGCGGGGGCAGTCTACACCGGGGAGCTGTTTTTT	CASSLEAGAVYTGELFF
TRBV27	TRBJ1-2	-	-	TGTGCCAGCAGTTTGGGGACACATGGGGCCTATGGCTACACCTTC	CASSLGTHGAYGYTF
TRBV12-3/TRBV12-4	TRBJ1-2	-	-	TGTGCCAGCAGGGGACATTTTAATGGCTACACCTTC	CASRGHFNGYTF
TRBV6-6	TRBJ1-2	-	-	TGTGCCAGCTCAGGACAAGGCCTCTATGGCTACACCTTC	CASSGQGLYGYTF
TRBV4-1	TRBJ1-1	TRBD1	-	TGCGCCAGCAGCCAAGAAGCCACAGGGGACACTGAAGCTTTCTTT	CASSQEATGDTEAFF
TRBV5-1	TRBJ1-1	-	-	TGCGCCAGCAGGGGAGGGACTGAAGCTTTCTTT	CASRGGTEAFF
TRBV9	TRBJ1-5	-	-	TGTGCCAGCAGCGTAGGACAGGAATCCAATCAGCCCCAGCATTTT	CASSVGQESNQPQHF
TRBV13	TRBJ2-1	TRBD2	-	TGTGCCAGCAGCCCCCCCGCCGGGCCCGGGGGGGATGAGCAGTTCTTC	CASSPPAGPGGDEQFF
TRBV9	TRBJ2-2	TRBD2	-	TGTGCCAGCAGCGTAGAGGGCGGGGGGACCGGGGAGCTGTTTTTT	CASSVEGGGTGELFF